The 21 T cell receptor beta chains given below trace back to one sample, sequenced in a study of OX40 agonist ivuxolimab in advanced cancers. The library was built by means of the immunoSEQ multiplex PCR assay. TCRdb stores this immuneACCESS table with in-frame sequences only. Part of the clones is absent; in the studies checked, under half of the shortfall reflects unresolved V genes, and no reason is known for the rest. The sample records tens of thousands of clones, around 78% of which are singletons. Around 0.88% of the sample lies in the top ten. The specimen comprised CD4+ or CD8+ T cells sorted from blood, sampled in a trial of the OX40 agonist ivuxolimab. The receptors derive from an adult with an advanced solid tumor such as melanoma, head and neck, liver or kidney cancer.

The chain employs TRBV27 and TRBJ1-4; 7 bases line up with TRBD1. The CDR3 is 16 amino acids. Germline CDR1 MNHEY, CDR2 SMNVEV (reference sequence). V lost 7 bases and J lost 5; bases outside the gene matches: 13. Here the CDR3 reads CASTSSSTGRNEKLFF. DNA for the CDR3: TGTGCCAGCACCTCATCCTCGACAGGGAGAAATGAAAAACTGTTTTTT.

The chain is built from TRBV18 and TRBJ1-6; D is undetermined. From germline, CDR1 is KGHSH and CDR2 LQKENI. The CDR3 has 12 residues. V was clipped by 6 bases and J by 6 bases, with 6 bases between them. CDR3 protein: CASSDPNSPLHF. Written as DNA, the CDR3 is TGTGCCAGCTCCGACCCTAATTCACCCCTCCACTTT.

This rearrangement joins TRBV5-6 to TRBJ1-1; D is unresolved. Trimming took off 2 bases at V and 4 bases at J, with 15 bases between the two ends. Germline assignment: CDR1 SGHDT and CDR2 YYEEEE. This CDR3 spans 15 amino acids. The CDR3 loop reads CASSFTVSGATEAFF. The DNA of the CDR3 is TGTGCCAGCAGCTTTACAGTCTCGGGTGCCACTGAAGCTTTCTTT.

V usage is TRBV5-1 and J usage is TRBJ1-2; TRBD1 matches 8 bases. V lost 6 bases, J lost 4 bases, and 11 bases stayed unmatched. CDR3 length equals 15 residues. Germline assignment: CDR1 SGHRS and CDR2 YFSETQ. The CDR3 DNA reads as TGCGCCAGCACCCCTGGACAGGGTGATGCCTATGGCTACACCTTC. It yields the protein CASTPGQGDAYGYTF. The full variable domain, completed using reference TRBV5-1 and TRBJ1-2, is KAGVTQTPRYLIKTRGQQVTLSCSPISGHRSVSWYQQTPGQGLQFLFEYFSETQRNKGNFPGRFSGRQFSNSRSEMNVSTLELGDSALYLCASTPGQGDAYGYTFGSGTRLTVV.

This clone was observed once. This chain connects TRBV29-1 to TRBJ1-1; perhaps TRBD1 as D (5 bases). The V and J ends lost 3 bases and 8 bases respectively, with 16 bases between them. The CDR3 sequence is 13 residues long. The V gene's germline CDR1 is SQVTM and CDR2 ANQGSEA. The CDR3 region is CSVERPLGGEAFF. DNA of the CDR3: TGCAGCGTTGAGAGACCTTTGGGGGGAGAAGCTTTCTTT.

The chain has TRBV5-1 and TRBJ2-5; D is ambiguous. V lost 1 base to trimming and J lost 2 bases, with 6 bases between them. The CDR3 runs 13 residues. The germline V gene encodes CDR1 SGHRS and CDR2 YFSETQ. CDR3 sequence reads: CASSLSPQETQYF. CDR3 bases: TGCGCCAGCAGCTTGTCGCCACAAGAGACCCAGTACTTC.

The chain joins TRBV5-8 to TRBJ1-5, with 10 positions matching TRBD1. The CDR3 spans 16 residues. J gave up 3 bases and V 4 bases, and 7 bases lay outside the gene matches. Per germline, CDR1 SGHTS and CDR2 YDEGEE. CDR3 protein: CASSPDRGQDNQPQHF. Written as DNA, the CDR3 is TGTGCCAGCAGCCCAGACAGGGGGCAGGACAATCAGCCCCAGCATTTT.

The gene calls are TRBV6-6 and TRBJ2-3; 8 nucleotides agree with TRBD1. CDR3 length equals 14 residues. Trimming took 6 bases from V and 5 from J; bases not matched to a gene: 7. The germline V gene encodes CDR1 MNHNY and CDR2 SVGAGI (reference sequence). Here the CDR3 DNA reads TGTGCCAGCAGCCCCAGGGGGCAGGGAGATACGCAGTATTTT. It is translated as CASSPRGQGDTQYF.

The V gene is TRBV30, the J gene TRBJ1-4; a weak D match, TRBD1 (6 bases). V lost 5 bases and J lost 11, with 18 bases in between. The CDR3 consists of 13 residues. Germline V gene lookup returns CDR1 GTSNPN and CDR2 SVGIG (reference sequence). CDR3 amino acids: CAWLPQGRAKLFF. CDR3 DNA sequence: TGTGCCTGGCTCCCCCAGGGGAGGGCGAAACTGTTTTTT. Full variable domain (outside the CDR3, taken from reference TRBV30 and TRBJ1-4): SQTIHQWPATLVQPVGSPLSLECTVEGTSNPNLYWYRQAAGRGLQLLFYSVGIGQISSEVPQNLSASRPQDRQFILSSKKLLLSDSGFYLCAWLPQGRAKLFFGSGTQLSVL.

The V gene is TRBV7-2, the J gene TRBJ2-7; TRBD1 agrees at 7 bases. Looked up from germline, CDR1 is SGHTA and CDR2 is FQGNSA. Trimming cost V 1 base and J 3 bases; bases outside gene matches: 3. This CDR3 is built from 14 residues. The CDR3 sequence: CASSLGGQNYEQYF. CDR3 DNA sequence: TGTGCCAGCAGCTTAGGGGGACAGAACTACGAGCAGTACTTC.

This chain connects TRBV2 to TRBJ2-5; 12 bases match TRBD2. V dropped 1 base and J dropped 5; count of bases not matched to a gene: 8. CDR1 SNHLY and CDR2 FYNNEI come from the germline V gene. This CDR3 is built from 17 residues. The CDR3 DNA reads TGTGCCAGCAGTGAAGGCCTAGCGGGGGGGACGGGTGAGACCCAGTACTTC. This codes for CASSEGLAGGTGETQYF.

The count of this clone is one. The CDR3 region is CAWSVRSGGDEQYF. The CDR3 bases are TGTGCCTGGAGTGTAAGGTCCGGGGGCGACGAGCAGTACTTC. V usage is TRBV30 and J usage is TRBJ2-5; perhaps D is TRBD1 or TRBD2 (6 bases each). The J call is in doubt because the DNA end fits TRBJ2-7 better. Germline CDR1 is GTSNPN and CDR2 is SVGIG (reference sequence). The CDR3 has 14 amino acids.

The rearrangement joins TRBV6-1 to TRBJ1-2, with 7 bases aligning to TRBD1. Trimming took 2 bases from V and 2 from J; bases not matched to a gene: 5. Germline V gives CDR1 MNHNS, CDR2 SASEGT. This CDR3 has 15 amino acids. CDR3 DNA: TGTGCCAGCAGTGAAATGAGGGGGCAAAACTATGGCTACACCTTC. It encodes CASSEMRGQNYGYTF.

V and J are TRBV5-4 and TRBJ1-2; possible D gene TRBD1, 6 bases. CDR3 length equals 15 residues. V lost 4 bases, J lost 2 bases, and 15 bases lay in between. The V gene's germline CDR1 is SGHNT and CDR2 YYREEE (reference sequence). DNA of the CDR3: TGTGCCAGCAGCCACCGAGGACAGATCAACTATGGCTACACCTTC. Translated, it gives CASSHRGQINYGYTF.

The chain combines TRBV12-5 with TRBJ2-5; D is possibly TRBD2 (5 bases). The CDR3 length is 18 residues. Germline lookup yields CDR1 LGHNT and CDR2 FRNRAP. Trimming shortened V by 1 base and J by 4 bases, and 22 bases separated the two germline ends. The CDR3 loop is CASGLGTAGGSRSETQYF. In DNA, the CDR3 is TGTGCTAGTGGTTTGGGAACTGCGGGTGGTTCAAGATCAGAGACCCAGTACTTC.

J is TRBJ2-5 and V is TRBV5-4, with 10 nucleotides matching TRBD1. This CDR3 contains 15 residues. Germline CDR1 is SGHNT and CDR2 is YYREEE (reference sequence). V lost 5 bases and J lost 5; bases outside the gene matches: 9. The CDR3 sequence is CASSTGTGDFETQYF. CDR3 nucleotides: TGTGCCAGCAGTACCGGGACAGGGGACTTCGAGACCCAGTACTTC.

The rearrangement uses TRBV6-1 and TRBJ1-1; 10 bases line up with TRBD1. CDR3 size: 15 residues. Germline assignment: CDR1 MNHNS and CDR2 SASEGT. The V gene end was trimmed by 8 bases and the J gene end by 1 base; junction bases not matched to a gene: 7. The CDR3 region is CASVPGQGTNTEAFF. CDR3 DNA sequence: TGTGCCAGCGTCCCGGGACAGGGGACGAACACTGAAGCTTTCTTT.

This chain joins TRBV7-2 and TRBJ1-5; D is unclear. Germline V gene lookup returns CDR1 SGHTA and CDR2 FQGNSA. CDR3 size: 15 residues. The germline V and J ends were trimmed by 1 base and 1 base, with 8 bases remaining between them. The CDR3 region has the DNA TGTGCCAGCAGCTTAGGCCCGGGGAGCAATCAGCCCCAGCATTTT. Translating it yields CASSLGPGSNQPQHF.

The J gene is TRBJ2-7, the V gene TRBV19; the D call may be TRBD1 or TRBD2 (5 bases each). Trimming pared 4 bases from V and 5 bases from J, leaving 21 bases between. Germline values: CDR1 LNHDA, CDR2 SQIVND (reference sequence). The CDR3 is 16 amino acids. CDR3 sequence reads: CASSTKGQGDLDEQYF. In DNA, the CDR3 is TGTGCCAGTAGTACCAAGGGCCAGGGAGATTTGGACGAGCAGTACTTC.

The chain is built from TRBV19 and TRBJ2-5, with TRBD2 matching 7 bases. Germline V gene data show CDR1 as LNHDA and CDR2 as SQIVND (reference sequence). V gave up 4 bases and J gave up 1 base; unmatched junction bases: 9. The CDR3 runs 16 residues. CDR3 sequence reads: CASSRDLAGLQETQYF. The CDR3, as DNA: TGTGCCAGTAGTAGGGACTTAGCGGGCCTCCAAGAGACCCAGTACTTC.

CDR3 sequence reads: CAISEGSSGRNEQFF. Written as DNA, the CDR3 is TGTGCCATCAGTGAGGGATCTAGCGGAAGAAATGAGCAGTTCTTC. V usage is TRBV10-3 and J usage is TRBJ2-1; 7 nucleotides match TRBD2. Germline assignment: CDR1 ENHRY and CDR2 SYGVKD. The V segment lost 2 bases and the J segment 7 bases; nucleotides outside the gene matches: 8. The CDR3 has 15 amino acids.